This T cell receptor (beta chain) was identified in a study of blood T cell repertoires in COVID-19. Across the study: Donors in the United States, Italy and Spain gave samples during acute or convalescent COVID-19. PBMCs, B-cell-depleted T cells, or T cells provided the cDNA or gDNA that made up the material.

Methods used by the authors: Researchers report that nucleated cell counts were estimated from reference gene primer amplification. The repertoire was sequenced with immunoSEQ multiplex PCR; TCRdb's copy has only in-frame clones and lacks some. Clone size and V and J calls were adopted from that table, with D and trimming inferred from the DNA. The sample comprises tens of thousands of clones, roughly 90% of which are singletons, and under 4% rests with the top ten. With 0 bases removed from V and 2 bases from J, the gap between germline ends came to 2 bases. The CDR3 is 13 residues long. Germline V gives CDR1 SGHTA, CDR2 FQGNSA.

The V and J genes are TRBV7-2 and TRBJ2-1, with unresolved D. Sequences were obtained from peripheral blood. The sequence was obtained from a man aged 55 to 70 with acute or convalescent COVID-19. Here the CDR3 DNA reads TGTGCCAGCAGCTTAGCTACCTACAATGAGCAGTTCTTC. Its translation: CASSLATYNEQFF.